This TCR beta chain came from a study of immune characterization of retroperitoneal liposarcoma. This clonotype is labeled as large. TCRdb reprocessed the PCR reads with MiXCR, giving one entry per CDR3 protein. The data contain some 2,900 distinct CDR3 sequences, around 45% of them singletons. V dropped 0 bases and J dropped 2 bases, with 8 bases sitting between them. CDR3 length: 16 residues. Germline V gene data show CDR1 as MNHNY and CDR2 as SVGAGI (reference sequence). The receptor's source is a male donor with retroperitoneal liposarcoma. The chain employs TRBV6-6 and TRBJ2-6, with unresolved D. The sample taken for sequencing was tumor tissue. CDR3 sequence reads: CASSYSVWTGANVLTF. The CDR3 nucleotides read TGTGCCAGCAGTTACTCGGTTTGGACTGGGGCCAACGTCCTGACTTTC.